This T cell receptor (beta chain) was sequenced during a study of cytomegalovirus exposure and HLA in healthy donors. Findings and limits, study-wide: Several of the most significant clusters appeared, in a later analysis, to be linked to common viral pathogens. The study designated some 180 TCR beta chains cytomegalovirus-associated. One cluster of highly shared sequence variants probably arose as a sequencing artifact. In a later analysis, TCR beta V- and J-gene trimming was associated with a missense DCLRE1C variant.

CDR3 length: 14 residues. Germline trimming cut 6 bases from V and 4 bases from J; bases unmatched to any gene: 4. The germline CDR1 and CDR2 sequences are MNHEY and SMNVEV (reference sequence). Primers: 60 Vbeta forward and 13 Jbeta reverse. Using immunoSEQ multiplex PCR, the repertoire was profiled, and TCRdb retains in-frame clones only, with some absent. The sample lists about 120,000 clones; around 78% were seen once. On this clone: As yet, its antigen is unknown.

The sequenced sample was PBMCs. This receptor was obtained from a woman between 40 and 55 years old in good health and CMV-seronegative. This chain uses TRBV27 with TRBJ1-3; 9 bases line up with TRBD1. DNA of the CDR3: TGTGCCAGCAGAAATACAGGGGGCGGAAACACCATATATTTT. Protein: CASRNTGGGNTIYF.